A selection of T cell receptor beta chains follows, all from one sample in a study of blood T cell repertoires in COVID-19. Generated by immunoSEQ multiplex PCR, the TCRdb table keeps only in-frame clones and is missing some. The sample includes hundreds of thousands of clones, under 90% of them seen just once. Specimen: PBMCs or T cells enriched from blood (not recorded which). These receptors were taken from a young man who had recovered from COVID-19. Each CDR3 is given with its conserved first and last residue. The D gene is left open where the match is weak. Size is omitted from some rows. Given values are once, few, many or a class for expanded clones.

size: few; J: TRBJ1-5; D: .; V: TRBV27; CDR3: CASSLGHNQPQHF; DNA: TGTGCCAGCAGTTTAGGGCACAATCAGCCCCAGCATTTT
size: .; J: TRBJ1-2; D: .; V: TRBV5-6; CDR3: CASSLYYGRREPNYGYTF; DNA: TGTGCCAGCAGCTTGTATTATGGGCGAAGGGAGCCTAACTATGGCTACACCTTC
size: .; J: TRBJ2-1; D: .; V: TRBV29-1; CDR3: CSVDRSYNEQFF; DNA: TGCAGCGTTGACCGCTCCTACAATGAGCAGTTCTTC
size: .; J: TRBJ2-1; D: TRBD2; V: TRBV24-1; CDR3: CATSEGTSPYNEQFF; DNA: TGTGCCACCAGTGAGGGGACTAGTCCCTACAATGAGCAGTTCTTC
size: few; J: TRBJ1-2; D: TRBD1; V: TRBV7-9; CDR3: CASSLVGDRVGYTF; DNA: TGTGCCAGCAGCTTAGTAGGGGACAGGGTCGGCTACACCTTC
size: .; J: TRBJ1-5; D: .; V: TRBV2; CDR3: CASSEMGKPGGNQPQHF; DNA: TGTGCCAGCAGTGAAATGGGTAAGCCTGGGGGGAATCAGCCCCAGCATTTT
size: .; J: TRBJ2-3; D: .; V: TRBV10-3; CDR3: CAISLDTSTDTQYF; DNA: TGTGCCATCAGTTTGGACACCTCCACAGATACGCAGTATTTT
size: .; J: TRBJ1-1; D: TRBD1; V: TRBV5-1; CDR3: CASSPPDRGGTEAFF; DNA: TGCGCCAGCAGCCCTCCGGACAGGGGTGGGACTGAAGCTTTCTTT
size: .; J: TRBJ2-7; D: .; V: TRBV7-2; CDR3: CASSLFGSGDEQYF; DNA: TGTGCCAGCAGCTTATTCGGGTCAGGGGACGAGCAGTACTTC
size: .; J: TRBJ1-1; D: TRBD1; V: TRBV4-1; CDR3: CASSQLNRGPEAFF; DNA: TGCGCCAGCAGCCAACTAAACAGGGGGCCTGAAGCTTTCTTT
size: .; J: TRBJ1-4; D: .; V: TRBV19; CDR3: CASSRSGAATNEKLFF; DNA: TGTGCCAGTAGTAGGTCAGGGGCGGCAACTAATGAAAAACTGTTTTTT
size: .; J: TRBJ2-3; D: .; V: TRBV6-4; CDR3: CASRAPGDLSTDTQYF; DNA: TGTGCCAGCAGGGCCCCAGGGGACCTCTCCACAGATACGCAGTATTTT
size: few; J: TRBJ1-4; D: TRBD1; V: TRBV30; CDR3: CAWSRGPGQRSTNEKLFF; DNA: TGTGCCTGGAGTAGGGGCCCGGGACAGCGATCAACTAATGAAAAACTGTTTTTT
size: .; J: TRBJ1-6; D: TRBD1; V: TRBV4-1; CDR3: CASSQVGTGRNSPLHF; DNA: TGCGCCAGCAGCCAGGTAGGGACAGGGCGGAATTCACCCCTCCACTTT
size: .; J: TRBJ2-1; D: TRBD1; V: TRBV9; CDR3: CASSSRTGLSSYNEQFF; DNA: TGTGCCAGCAGCAGCCGGACAGGCCTCAGCTCCTACAATGAGCAGTTCTTC
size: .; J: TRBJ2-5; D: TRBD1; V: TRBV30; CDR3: CAWSAGTGGWETQYF; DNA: TGTGCCTGGAGTGCCGGGACAGGGGGTTGGGAGACCCAGTACTTC
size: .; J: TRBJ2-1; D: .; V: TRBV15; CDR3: CATSPGVHNEQFF; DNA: TGTGCCACATCACCGGGGGTCCACAATGAGCAGTTCTTC
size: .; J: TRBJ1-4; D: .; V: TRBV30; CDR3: CAWDRYNEKLFF; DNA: TGTGCCTGGGACAGATATAATGAAAAACTGTTTTTT
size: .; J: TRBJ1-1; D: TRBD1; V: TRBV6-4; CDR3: CASSPTGGTEAFF; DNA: TGTGCCAGCAGTCCAACAGGGGGCACTGAAGCTTTCTTT
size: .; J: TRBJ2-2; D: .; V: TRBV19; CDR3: CASWTAGASPGELFF; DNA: TGTGCCAGTTGGACAGCCGGGGCGTCCCCCGGGGAGCTGTTTTTT
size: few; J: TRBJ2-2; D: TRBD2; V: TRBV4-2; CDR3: CASSHSSLAGANTGELFF; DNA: TGTGCCAGCAGCCACTCATCACTAGCGGGAGCGAACACCGGGGAGCTGTTTTTT
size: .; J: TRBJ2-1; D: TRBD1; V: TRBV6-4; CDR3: CASSEQGANNEQFF; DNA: TGTGCCAGCAGTGAGCAGGGGGCCAACAATGAGCAGTTCTTC
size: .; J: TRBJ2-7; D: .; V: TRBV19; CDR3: CASSPPRTYEQYF; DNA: TGTGCCAGTAGTCCCCCGAGAACCTACGAGCAGTACTTC
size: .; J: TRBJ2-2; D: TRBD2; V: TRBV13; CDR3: CASSEPPLASGGAEELFF; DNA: TGTGCCAGCAGTGAACCACCTCTGGCTAGCGGGGGGGCCGAGGAGCTGTTTTTT
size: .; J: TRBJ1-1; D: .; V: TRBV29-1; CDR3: CSVGDLTGAFF; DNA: TGCAGCGTTGGGGATTTGACAGGAGCTTTCTTT
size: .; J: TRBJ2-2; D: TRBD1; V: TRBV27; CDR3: CATRDRTGSTGELFF; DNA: TGTGCCACCCGGGATCGGACAGGGAGCACCGGGGAGCTGTTTTTT
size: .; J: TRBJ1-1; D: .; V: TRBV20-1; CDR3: CSARSKTGAFF; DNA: TGCAGTGCTAGATCCAAGACAGGAGCTTTCTTT
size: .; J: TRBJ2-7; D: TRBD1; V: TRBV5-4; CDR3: CASSFRDRQYEQYF; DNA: TGTGCCAGCAGCTTCCGGGACAGGCAATACGAGCAGTACTTC
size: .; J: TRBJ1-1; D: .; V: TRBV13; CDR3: CASRLGGANTEAFF; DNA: TGTGCCAGCCGATTAGGAGGGGCGAACACTGAAGCTTTCTTT
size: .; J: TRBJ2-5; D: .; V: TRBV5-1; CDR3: CASSPGRGLRETQYF; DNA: TGCGCCAGCAGCCCGGGGCGGGGCCTCAGGGAGACCCAGTACTTC
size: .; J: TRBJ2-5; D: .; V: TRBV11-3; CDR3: CASSFEGLQETQYF; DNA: TGTGCCAGCAGCTTTGAGGGACTCCAAGAGACCCAGTACTTC
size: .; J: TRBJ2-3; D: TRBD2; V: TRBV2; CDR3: CASSLAVETDTQYF; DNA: TGTGCCAGCAGCCTAGCGGTGGAGACAGATACGCAGTATTTT
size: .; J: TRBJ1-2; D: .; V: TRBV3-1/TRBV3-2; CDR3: CASSQGQGNYGYTF; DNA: TGTGCCAGCAGCCAAGGGCAGGGGAACTATGGCTACACCTTC
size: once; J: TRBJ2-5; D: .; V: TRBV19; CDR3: CASSTDNQETQYF; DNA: TGTGCCAGTAGTACGGACAACCAAGAGACCCAGTACTTC
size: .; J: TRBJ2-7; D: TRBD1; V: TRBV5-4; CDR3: CASSTPRQGSGEQYF; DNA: TGTGCCAGCAGCACCCCTCGACAGGGTTCTGGGGAGCAGTACTTC
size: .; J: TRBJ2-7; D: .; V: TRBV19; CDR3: CASSILGAPYEQYF; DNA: TGTGCCAGTAGTATTTTGGGAGCCCCATACGAGCAGTACTTC
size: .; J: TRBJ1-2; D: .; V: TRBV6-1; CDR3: CASSEAGPDSNYGYTF; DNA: TGTGCCAGCAGTGAAGCGGGCCCCGACAGTAACTATGGCTACACCTTC
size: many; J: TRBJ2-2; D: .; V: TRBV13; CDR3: CASSPQGRVELFF; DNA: TGTGCCAGCAGCCCACAGGGTAGAGTGGAGCTGTTTTTT
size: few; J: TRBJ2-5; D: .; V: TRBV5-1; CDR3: CASSLTSTGETQYF; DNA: TGCGCCAGCAGCTTGACCTCCACGGGGGAGACCCAGTACTTC
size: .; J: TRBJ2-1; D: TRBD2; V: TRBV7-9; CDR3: CASSASGSVNNEQFF; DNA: TGTGCCAGCAGCGCTAGCGGGAGTGTTAACAATGAGCAGTTCTTC
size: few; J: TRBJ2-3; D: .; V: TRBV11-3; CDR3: CASSLVASTDTQYF; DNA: TGTGCCAGCAGCTTAGTGGCCAGCACAGATACGCAGTATTTT
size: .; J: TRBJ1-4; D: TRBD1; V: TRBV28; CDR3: CASSLQGPTNEKLFF; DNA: TGTGCCAGCAGTCTACAGGGGCCGACTAATGAAAAACTGTTTTTT
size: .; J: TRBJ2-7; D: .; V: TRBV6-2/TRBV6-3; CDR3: CASSYSSTQKYF; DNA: TGTGCCAGCAGTTACTCGAGTACTCAAAAGTACTTC
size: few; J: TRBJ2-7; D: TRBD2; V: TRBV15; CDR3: CATSRVASGNYEQYF; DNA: TGTGCCACCAGCAGAGTTGCTAGCGGGAATTACGAGCAGTACTTC
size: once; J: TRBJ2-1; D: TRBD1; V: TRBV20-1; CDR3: CSAQGDEQFF; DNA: TGCAGTGCCCAGGGGGATGAGCAGTTCTTC
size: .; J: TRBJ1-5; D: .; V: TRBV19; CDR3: CASSIRGQQPQHF; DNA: TGTGCCAGTAGTATCAGGGGCCAACAGCCCCAGCATTTT
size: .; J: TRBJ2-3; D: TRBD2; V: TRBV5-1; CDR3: CARDIGAGACTDTQYF; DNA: TGCGCCAGGGACATTGGGGCGGGAGCTTGTACAGATACGCAGTATTTT
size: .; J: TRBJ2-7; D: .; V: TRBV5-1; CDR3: CASSLGTEYEQYF; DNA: TGCGCCAGCAGCTTGGGGACAGAGTACGAGCAGTACTTC
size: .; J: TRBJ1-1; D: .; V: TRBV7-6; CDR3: CASSLKGEGAFF; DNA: TGTGCCAGCAGCTTGAAGGGGGAAGGGGCTTTCTTT
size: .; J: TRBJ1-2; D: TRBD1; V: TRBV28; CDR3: CAIKQGWYGYTF; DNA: TGTGCCATCAAACAGGGGTGGTATGGCTACACCTTC
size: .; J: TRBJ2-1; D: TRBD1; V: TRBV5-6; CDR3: CASSWGQEDEQFF; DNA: TGTGCCAGCAGCTGGGGACAGGAAGATGAGCAGTTCTTC
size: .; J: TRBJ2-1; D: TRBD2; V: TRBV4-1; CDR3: CASSQVLAGDYNEQFF; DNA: TGCGCCAGCAGCCAAGTACTAGCGGGGGATTACAATGAGCAGTTCTTC